The T cell receptor (beta chain) described here comes from a study of graft-versus-host responses after intestinal transplantation. As for the study in general: Anti-thymocyte globulin induction, then tacrolimus and steroids for around three years, went to all recipients.

Here immunoSEQ multiplex PCR was the method, and the copy in TCRdb shows in-frame clones only, minus some. The sample lists tens of thousands of clones, more than 75% occurring once. Per germline, CDR1 SEHNR and CDR2 FQNEAQ (reference sequence). CDR3 length: 15 residues. V was pared by 5 bases and J by 0 bases, with 5 bases of the junction left unmatched. The input for sequencing was PBMCs, taken almost 120 days after intestinal transplantation. The chain recombines TRBV7-9 with TRBJ1-1; 8 bases line up with TRBD1. The TCR originated in a human patient who received an intestinal transplant, so some T cells may come from the graft donor. As DNA, the CDR3 is TGTGCCAGCAGCCCCCGACAGGGGATGAACACTGAAGCTTTCTTT. Protein sequence: CASSPRQGMNTEAFF.